This T cell receptor (beta chain) was profiled in a study of blood T cells in healthy people across ages. Per germline, CDR1 MNHNS and CDR2 SASEGT. The CDR3 is 15 amino acids. V shed 6 bases and J shed 3 bases, with 18 bases lying between them. Note on this clonotype: Its antigen is not known.

A second roughly 6 to 11 cycle PCR used barcoded and J-beta primers. Each of the cDNA molecules was tagged by a template-switch adaptor with 12 random nucleotides. In TCRdb, the 5' RACE reads were re-called with MiXCR into one record per CDR3 protein. The sample consists of around 670,000 distinct CDR3 sequences, about 28% of them appearing once. Study-wide results and limits: Per million T cells, TCR beta diversity dropped roughly linearly as age increased. Any changes in expanded clonotypes were possibly confounded, as donor CMV status remained unknown.

This sequence originates from a woman of 80 years or more in good health. The sequencing sample was made of blood. This chain links TRBV6-1 with TRBJ2-7; D is possibly TRBD1 (6 bases). The CDR3 coding sequence is TGTGCCAGCAGGGGGGCAGGTGGTAAATTCTACGAGCAGTACTTC. It yields the protein CASRGAGGKFYEQYF.